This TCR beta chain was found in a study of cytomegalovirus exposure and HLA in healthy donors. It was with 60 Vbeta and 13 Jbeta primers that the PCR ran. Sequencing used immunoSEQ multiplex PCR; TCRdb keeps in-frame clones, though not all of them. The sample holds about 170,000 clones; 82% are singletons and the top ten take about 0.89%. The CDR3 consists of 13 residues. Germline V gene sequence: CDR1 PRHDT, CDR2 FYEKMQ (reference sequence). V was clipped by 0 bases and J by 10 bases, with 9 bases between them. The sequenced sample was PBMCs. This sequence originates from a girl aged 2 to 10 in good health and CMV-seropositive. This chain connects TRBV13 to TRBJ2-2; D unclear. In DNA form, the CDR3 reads TGTGCCAGCAGCTTAGGCCAGTTCGAGGAGCTGTTTTTT. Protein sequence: CASSLGQFEELFF.